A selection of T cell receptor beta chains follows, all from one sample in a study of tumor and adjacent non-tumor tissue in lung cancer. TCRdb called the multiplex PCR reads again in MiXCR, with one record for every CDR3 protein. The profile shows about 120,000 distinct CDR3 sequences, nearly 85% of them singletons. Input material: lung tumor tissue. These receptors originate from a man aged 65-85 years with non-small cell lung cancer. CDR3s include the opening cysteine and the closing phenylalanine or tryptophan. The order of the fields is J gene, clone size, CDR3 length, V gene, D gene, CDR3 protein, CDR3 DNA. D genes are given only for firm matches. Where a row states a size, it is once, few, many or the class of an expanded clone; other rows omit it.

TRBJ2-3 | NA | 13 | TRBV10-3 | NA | CAISAGDTETQYF | TGTGCCATCAGTGCAGGGGACACGGAAACACAGTATTTT
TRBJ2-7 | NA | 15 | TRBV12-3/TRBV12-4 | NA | CTSTLKAAGKLEQYF | TGTACCAGCACTTTAAAGGCTGCAGGGAAGTTGGAGCAGTACTTC
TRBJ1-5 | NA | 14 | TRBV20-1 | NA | CSAETTDSNQPDHF | TGCAGTGCGGAGACTACAGATAGCAATCAGCCCGACCATTTT
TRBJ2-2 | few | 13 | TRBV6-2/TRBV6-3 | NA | CASSRINTGELVF | TGTGCCAGCAGCAGAATTAATACCGGGGAGCTGGTTTTT
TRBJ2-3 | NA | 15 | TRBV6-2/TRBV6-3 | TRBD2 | CAISYANGRWVTQYF | TGTGCCATCAGTTACGCTAACGGGAGGTGGGTTACGCAGTATTTT
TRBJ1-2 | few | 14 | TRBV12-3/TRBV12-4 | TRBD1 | CASRGQERNYGYTF | TGTGCCAGCAGGGGACAGGAACGGAACTATGGTTACACCTTC
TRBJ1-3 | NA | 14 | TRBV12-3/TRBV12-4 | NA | CANSPGFDANSTYF | TGTGCCAACAGTCCGGGGTTTGACGCAAACTCCACATATTTT
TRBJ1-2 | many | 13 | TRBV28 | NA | CASSLGQTYGYTF | TGTGCCAGCAGCCTAGGACAGACCTATGGCTACACCTTC
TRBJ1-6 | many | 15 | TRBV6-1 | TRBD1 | CASRGDSRYNSPLHF | TGTGCCAGCAGGGGGGACAGCCGCTATAATTCACCCCTCCACTTT
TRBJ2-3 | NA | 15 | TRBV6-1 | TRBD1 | CAGSTPRGNTDTQYF | TGTGCAGGCAGTACCCCCAGGGGGAACACAGATACGCAGTATTTT
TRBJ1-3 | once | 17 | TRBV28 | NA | CASSSTIGSRSGNTIYF | TGTGCCAGCAGTTCCACGATAGGGTCGAGATCTGGAAACACTATATATTTT
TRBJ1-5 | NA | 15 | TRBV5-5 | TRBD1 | CVSSLAGTVNRPQHF | TGTGTCAGCAGCTTGGCCGGGACAGTAAATCGGCCCCAGCATTTT
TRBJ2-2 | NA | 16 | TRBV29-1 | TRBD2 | CSGTGIGGRVAGELFF | TGCAGCGGGACCGGGATTGGCGGGAGAGTGGCCGGGGAACTGTTTTTT
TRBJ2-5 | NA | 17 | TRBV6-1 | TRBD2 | CTCSNQGRDLGSETQYF | TGTACCTGCAGTAACCAAGGGAGGGATCTGGGGTCAGAGACCCAGTACTTC
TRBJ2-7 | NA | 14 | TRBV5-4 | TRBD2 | CASNMGGTTYEQYF | TGTGCCAGCAACATGGGGGGGACTACGTACGAGCAGTACTTC
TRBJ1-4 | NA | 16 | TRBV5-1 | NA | CANSPSPGIANEKLFF | TGCGCCAACAGCCCCTCCCCGGGGATAGCTAATGAAAAACTGTTTTTT
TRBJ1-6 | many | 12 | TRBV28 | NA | CASGRQNSPLHF | TGTGCCAGCGGCAGGCAAAATTCACCCCTCCACTTT
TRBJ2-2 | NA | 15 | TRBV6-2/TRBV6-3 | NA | CAGTAGKANTRELFF | TGTGCCGGCACGGCGGGGAAGGCGAACACCAGGGAGCTGTTTTTT
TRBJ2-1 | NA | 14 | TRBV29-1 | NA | CSVEDFGVYYEQFF | TGTAGCGTTGAAGATTTTGGGGTGTACTATGAGCAGTTCTTC
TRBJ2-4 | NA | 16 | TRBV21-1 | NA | CASSKENSLGKNIQYF | TGTGCCAGCAGCAAAGAAAATAGCCTTGGCAAAAACATCCAGTACTTC
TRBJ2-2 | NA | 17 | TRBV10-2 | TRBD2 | CASSVSGLGRSTGELIF | TGCGCCAGCAGTGTCTCAGGACTAGGTCGGTCCACCGGGGAGCTGATTTTT
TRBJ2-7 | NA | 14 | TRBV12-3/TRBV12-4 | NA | CTSSPGRNSHEQYF | TGTACCAGCAGTCCGGGACGTAACTCCCACGAGCAGTACTTC
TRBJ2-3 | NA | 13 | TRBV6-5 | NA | CVSSLDTEDTQYF | TGTGTCAGCAGCCTCGACACGGAGGATACGCAGTATTTT
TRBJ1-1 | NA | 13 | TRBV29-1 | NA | CSVIVMMNTEAFF | TGCAGCGTTATTGTAATGATGAACACTGAAGCTTTCTTT
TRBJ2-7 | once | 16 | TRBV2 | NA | CASCEAISRGLSEQYF | TGTGCCAGCTGTGAAGCGATCAGCCGGGGGCTATCCGAGCAGTACTTC
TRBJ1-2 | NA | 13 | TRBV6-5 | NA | CASSYVRGDDYTF | TGTGCCAGCAGTTACGTACGGGGGGATGACTACACCTTC
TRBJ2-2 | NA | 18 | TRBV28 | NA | CASSFPRGRALGPGELFF | TGTGCCAGCAGTTTCCCTAGGGGGAGGGCCCTAGGTCCCGGGGAGCTGTTTTTT
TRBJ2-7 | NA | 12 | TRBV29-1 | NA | CSAWVTNPEQHF | TGTAGCGCCTGGGTGACGAACCCCGAGCAGCACTTC
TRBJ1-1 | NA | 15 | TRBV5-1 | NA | CATSLVVGMNTEAFF | TGCGCCACCAGCTTGGTAGTTGGTATGAACACCGAAGCTTTCTTT
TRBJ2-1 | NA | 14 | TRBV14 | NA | CASGPFPSWSEQFF | TGTGCCAGCGGCCCCTTTCCTAGCTGGAGTGAGCAGTTCTTC
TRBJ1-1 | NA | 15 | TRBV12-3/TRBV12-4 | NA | CASSPQTAMNAEAFF | TGTGCCAGCAGTCCTCAGACTGCCATGAACGCTGAAGCTTTCTTT
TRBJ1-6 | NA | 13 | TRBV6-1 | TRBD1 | CVSRGQANSPLLF | TGTGTCAGCCGTGGACAGGCGAATTCACCCCTCCTCTTT
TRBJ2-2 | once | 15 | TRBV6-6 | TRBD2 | CASSHSGGRTGVLFF | TGTGCCAGCAGCCATAGCGGGGGCCGCACTGGGGTGCTGTTTTTT
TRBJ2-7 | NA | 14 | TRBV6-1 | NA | CANREAQGTREQYF | TGTGCCAACAGAGAAGCACAGGGAACAAGGGAACAGTACTTC
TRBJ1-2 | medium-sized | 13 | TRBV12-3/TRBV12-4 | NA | CASSPSENYGYTF | TGTGCCAGCAGCCCGTCTGAGAACTATGGCTACACCTTC
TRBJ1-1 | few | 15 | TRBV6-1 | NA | CASSVNSLTNTEAFF | TGTGCCAGCAGTGTGAACAGCCTGACGAACACTGAAGCTTTCTTT
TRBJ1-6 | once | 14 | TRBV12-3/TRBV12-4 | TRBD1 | CVSSPGQNNSPLHF | TGTGTCAGCAGTCCGGGACAGAATAACTCACCCCTCCACTTT
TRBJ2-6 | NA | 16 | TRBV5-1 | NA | CASSRYTSFGANVLTF | TGCGCCAGCAGCCGTTACACGAGCTTTGGGGCCAACGTCCTGACTTTC
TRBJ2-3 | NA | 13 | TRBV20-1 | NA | CNPFNGPTDTQYF | TGCAATCCTTTTAACGGACCCACAGATACGCAGTATTTT
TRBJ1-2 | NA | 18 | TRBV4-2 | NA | CVSSQEIGVVGHFYGYTF | TGTGTCAGCAGTCAAGAGATCGGAGTCGTGGGACACTTTTATGGCTACACCTTC
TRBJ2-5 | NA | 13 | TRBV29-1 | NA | CGVADRFQETHNF | TGCGGCGTGGCCGACAGGTTCCAAGAGACCCATAACTTC
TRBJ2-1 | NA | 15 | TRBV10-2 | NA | CANRFPGPSPHEQFF | TGCGCCAACAGGTTCCCGGGACCCTCTCCTCATGAGCAGTTCTTC
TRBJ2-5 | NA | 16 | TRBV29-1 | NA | CSARPYIHTGQDTQYF | TGCAGCGCCAGACCCTACATCCATACAGGTCAAGATACCCAGTACTTC
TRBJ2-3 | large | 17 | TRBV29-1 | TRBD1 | CSLLPYVTGGDTDTQYF | TGCAGCTTACTCCCATATGTGACAGGGGGGGACACAGATACGCAGTATTTT
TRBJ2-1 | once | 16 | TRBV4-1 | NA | CASSHSTGLTENEQFF | TGCGCCAGCAGCCACTCCACGGGGCTTACCGAGAATGAGCAGTTCTTC
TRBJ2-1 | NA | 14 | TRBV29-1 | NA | CSVDVASVYNEQFF | TGCAGTGTTGACGTAGCGAGCGTGTACAATGAGCAGTTCTTC
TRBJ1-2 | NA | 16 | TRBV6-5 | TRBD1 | CTSSWMRSGTGGGYTF | TGTACCAGCAGTTGGATGCGGAGCGGGACAGGTGGAGGCTACACGTTC
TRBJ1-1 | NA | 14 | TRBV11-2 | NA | CTSSFGRGRTVAFF | TGTACCAGCAGCTTCGGCAGGGGCCGGACTGTAGCTTTCTTT
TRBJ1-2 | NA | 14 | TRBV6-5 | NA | CASSYSPPEETYTF | TGTGCCAGTAGTTACTCTCCCCCCGAGGAAACCTACACCTTC